In its sample, the clone carrying this T cell receptor beta chain was seen a few times. CDR1 and CDR2 (germline): LGHNA, YNFKEQ. The CDR3 has 14 residues. V dropped 4 bases and J dropped 9 bases, with 16 bases sitting between them. This sample was included in a study of blood T cell repertoires in COVID-19. As for the study in general: Spain, Italy and the United States supplied samples that represented acute and convalescent COVID-19. T cells, B-cell-depleted T cells, or PBMCs provided the cDNA or gDNA that served as material.

Per the original methods: Estimated nucleated cell counts came from reference gene primer amplification. Libraries were prepared by immunoSEQ multiplex PCR; TCRdb keeps only in-frame clonotypes and omits some of them. From that table come the V and J calls and clone size; the DNA was used to work out D and trimming. The data show around 170,000 clones, about 89% seen once. The rearrangement links TRBV4-2 to TRBJ1-5, with D unresolved. The sample consisted of peripheral blood. This TCR came from a man aged 55 to 69 with acute or convalescent COVID-19. DNA of the CDR3: TGTGCCAGCAGCCTTTCGACACTTATGGGGCCCCAGCATTTT. This encodes CASSLSTLMGPQHF.